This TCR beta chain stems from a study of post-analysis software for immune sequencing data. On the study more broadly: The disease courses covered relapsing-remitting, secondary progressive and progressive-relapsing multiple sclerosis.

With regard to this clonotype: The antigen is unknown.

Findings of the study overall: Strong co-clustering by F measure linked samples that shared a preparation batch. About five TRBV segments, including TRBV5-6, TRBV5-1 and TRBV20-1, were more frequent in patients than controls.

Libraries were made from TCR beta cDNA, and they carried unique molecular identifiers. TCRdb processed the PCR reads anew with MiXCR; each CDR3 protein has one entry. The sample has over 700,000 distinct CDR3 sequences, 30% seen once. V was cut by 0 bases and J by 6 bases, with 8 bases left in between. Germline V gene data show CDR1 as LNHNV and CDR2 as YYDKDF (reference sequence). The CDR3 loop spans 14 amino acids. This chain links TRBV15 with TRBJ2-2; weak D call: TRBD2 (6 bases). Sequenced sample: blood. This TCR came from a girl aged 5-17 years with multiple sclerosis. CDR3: CATSRDRGSGELFF. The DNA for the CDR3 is TGTGCCACCAGCAGAGATCGGGGGTCCGGGGAGCTGTTTTTT. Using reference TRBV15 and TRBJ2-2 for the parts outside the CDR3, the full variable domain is DAMVIQNPRYQVTQFGKPVTLSCSQTLNHNVMYWYQQKSSQAPKLLFHYYDKDFNNEADTPDNFQSRRPNTSFCFLDIRSPGLGDTAMYLCATSRDRGSGELFFGEGSRLTVL.